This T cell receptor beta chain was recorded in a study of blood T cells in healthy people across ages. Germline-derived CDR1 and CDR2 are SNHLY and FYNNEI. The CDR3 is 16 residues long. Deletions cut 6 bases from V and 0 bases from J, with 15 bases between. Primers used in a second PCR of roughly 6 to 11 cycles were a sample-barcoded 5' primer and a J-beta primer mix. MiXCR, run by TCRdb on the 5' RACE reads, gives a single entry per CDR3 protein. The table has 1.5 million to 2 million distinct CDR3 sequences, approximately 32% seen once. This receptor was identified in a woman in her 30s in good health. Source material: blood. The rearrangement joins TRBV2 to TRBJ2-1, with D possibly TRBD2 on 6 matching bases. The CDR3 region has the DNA TGTGCCAGCAGCGAAAGGCGGGGTAGCTCCTACAATGAGCAGTTCTTC. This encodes CASSERRGSSYNEQFF. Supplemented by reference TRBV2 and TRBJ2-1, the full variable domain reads EPEVTQTPSHQVTQMGQEVILRCVPISNHLYFYWYRQILGQKVEFLVSFYNNEISEKSEIFDDQFSVERPDGSNFTLKIRSTKLEDSAMYFCASSERRGSSYNEQFFGPGTRLTVL.